Here is one T cell receptor (beta chain) with its context. Baseline was the first blood sampling point, followed by cycle 4 day 1 and cycle 7 day 1. Some clones are missing from TCRdb's copy, which holds only in-frame ones; the method was immunoSEQ multiplex PCR. The repertoire holds under 90,000 clones, roughly 91% seen once, with around 2.4% in the top ten. The data originate from a study of OX40 agonist ivuxolimab in advanced cancers. The wider study: A male proportion of 82.7% was recorded, with mean age approximately 57 years and range about 20 to 90.

The clonotype originates from an adult with an advanced solid tumor such as melanoma, head and neck, liver or kidney cancer. The specimen comprised CD4+ or CD8+ T cells sorted from blood, sampled in a trial of the OX40 agonist ivuxolimab.

CDR3 protein: CARYGYERTGAYEQYF. CDR3 DNA: TGTGCCCGATACGGCTATGAGAGGACAGGGGCCTACGAGCAGTACTTC. The chain links TRBV19 to TRBJ2-7, with 9 bases lining up with TRBD1. This CDR3 spans 16 amino acids. The ends lost 11 bases at V and 2 bases at J; junction bases unmatched: 16. From germline, CDR1 is LNHDA and CDR2 SQIVND (reference sequence).